This T cell receptor beta chain is drawn from a study of a mutant IDH1 vaccine in newly diagnosed glioma. Profiled with immunoSEQ multiplex PCR; TCRdb holds only in-frame clones, not every one. The sample lists about 94,000 clones, about nine tenths occurring once. The V end lost 0 bases, the J end lost 0 bases, and 5 bases lay between the germline ends. The CDR3 totals 14 residues. Looked up from germline, CDR1 is MNHEY and CDR2 is SVGAGI. In the case of this clone: What it binds is not known.

Time point denoted: week 47, end of study. Every vaccination contained 300 ug of the mutant IDH1 20-mer peptide and was paired with topical imiquimod. This receptor was identified in a woman aged 45-65 years with glioma. V is TRBV6-5 and J is TRBJ1-1, with D uncertain. The sample here was PBMCs, taken from a glioma patient whose treatment included an IDH1 peptide vaccine. CDR3 DNA sequence: TGTGCCAGCAGTTACTCAGGGATGAACACTGAAGCTTTCTTT. It translates to CASSYSGMNTEAFF.